These T cell receptor beta chains were read from a single sample in a study of blood T cell repertoires in COVID-19. This table comes from immunoSEQ multiplex PCR, and its TCRdb copy is limited to in-frame clones, with some not included. Counted here are under 95,000 clones, approximately 87% occurring once; the ten biggest clones make up about an eighth. Sequencing was performed on peripheral blood. These receptor sequences come from a human donor in a cohort sampled during active COVID-19. The CDR3 runs from the conserved cysteine through the conserved F or W. Each record gives: clone size, V gene, D gene, J gene, CDR3 DNA, CDR3 protein. D genes are given only for firm matches. Clone size is not always given. Where it is, it says once, few, many or a class for expanded clones.

clone size: .; V gene: TRBV7-3; D gene: .; J gene: TRBJ2-7; CDR3 DNA: TGTGCCAGCAGCCCCTCCGGGTCCTACGAGCAGTACTTC; CDR3 protein: CASSPSGSYEQYF
clone size: .; V gene: TRBV10-1; D gene: TRBD2; J gene: TRBJ2-2; CDR3 DNA: TGCGCCAGCAGTGAGAGGGCTAGCGGGCTGTACCGGGAGCTGTTTTTT; CDR3 protein: CASSERASGLYRELFF
clone size: .; V gene: TRBV5-1; D gene: TRBD1; J gene: TRBJ2-1; CDR3 DNA: TGCGCCAGCAGCTTGGACAGGGGGAACAATGAGCAGTTCTTC; CDR3 protein: CASSLDRGNNEQFF
clone size: .; V gene: TRBV6-2/TRBV6-3; D gene: .; J gene: TRBJ2-7; CDR3 DNA: TGTGCCAGCAGTTACCCGACGACAGACTACGAGCAGTACTTC; CDR3 protein: CASSYPTTDYEQYF
clone size: .; V gene: TRBV9; D gene: .; J gene: TRBJ1-4; CDR3 DNA: TGTGCCAGCAGCGTTGCGGGGGGGTTGCATGAAAAACTGTTTTTT; CDR3 protein: CASSVAGGLHEKLFF
clone size: .; V gene: TRBV13; D gene: .; J gene: TRBJ2-7; CDR3 DNA: TGTGCCAGCAGCTTAGTAGATGCCTACGAGCAGTACTTC; CDR3 protein: CASSLVDAYEQYF
clone size: once; V gene: TRBV7-9; D gene: TRBD1; J gene: TRBJ2-1; CDR3 DNA: TGTGCCAGCAGCCGACATTACGGGACAGACAATGAGCAGTTCTTC; CDR3 protein: CASSRHYGTDNEQFF
clone size: .; V gene: TRBV6-2/TRBV6-3; D gene: TRBD1; J gene: TRBJ1-6; CDR3 DNA: TGTGCCAGCAGTACAGGGGGCGCGTATAATTCACCCCTCCACTTT; CDR3 protein: CASSTGGAYNSPLHF
clone size: .; V gene: TRBV18; D gene: .; J gene: TRBJ2-6; CDR3 DNA: TGTGCCAGCTCAATAAGACAGTCTGGGGCCAACGTCCTGACTTTC; CDR3 protein: CASSIRQSGANVLTF
clone size: once; V gene: TRBV6-5; D gene: TRBD1; J gene: TRBJ2-1; CDR3 DNA: TGTGCCAGCACCTGGGGACAGGGGGCCAATGAGCAGTTCTTC; CDR3 protein: CASTWGQGANEQFF
clone size: .; V gene: TRBV5-6; D gene: .; J gene: TRBJ1-5; CDR3 DNA: TGTGCCAGCAGCGTGAGCGCGGGGAATCAGCCCCAGCATTTT; CDR3 protein: CASSVSAGNQPQHF
clone size: .; V gene: TRBV18; D gene: TRBD1; J gene: TRBJ2-3; CDR3 DNA: TGTGCCAGCTCACTACGACAGGGTTACGGAGATACGCAGTATTTT; CDR3 protein: CASSLRQGYGDTQYF
clone size: .; V gene: TRBV2; D gene: .; J gene: TRBJ1-3; CDR3 DNA: TGTGCCAGCAGTGAAGCAAGACAGGGAAACACCATATATTTT; CDR3 protein: CASSEARQGNTIYF
clone size: .; V gene: TRBV19; D gene: TRBD1; J gene: TRBJ2-1; CDR3 DNA: TGTGCCAGTAGTATATCACCACAGGGGGCGGGCAGCTCCTACAATGAGCAGTTCTTC; CDR3 protein: CASSISPQGAGSSYNEQFF
clone size: .; V gene: TRBV7-9; D gene: .; J gene: TRBJ1-2; CDR3 DNA: TGTGCCAGCAGCTTAGAGGGAGGGGCCAGCTCGCAAGGCTACACCTTC; CDR3 protein: CASSLEGGASSQGYTF
clone size: .; V gene: TRBV30; D gene: TRBD1; J gene: TRBJ2-2; CDR3 DNA: TGTGCCTGGGTGACAGGGCCCAACACCGGGGAGCTGTTTTTT; CDR3 protein: CAWVTGPNTGELFF
clone size: .; V gene: TRBV7-2; D gene: TRBD1; J gene: TRBJ1-1; CDR3 DNA: TGTGCCAGCAGCTTAAGGACAGGTAACACTGAAGCTTTCTTT; CDR3 protein: CASSLRTGNTEAFF
clone size: .; V gene: TRBV7-2; D gene: TRBD1; J gene: TRBJ1-2; CDR3 DNA: TGTGCCAGCAGCCCTGGGACAGGGATGAACTATGGCTACACCTTC; CDR3 protein: CASSPGTGMNYGYTF
clone size: .; V gene: TRBV28; D gene: TRBD2; J gene: TRBJ2-5; CDR3 DNA: TGTGCCAGCAGAGATCAGGGACTAGCGGGGGGAGGTCTTCAGTACCAAGAGACCCAGTACTTC; CDR3 protein: CASRDQGLAGGGLQYQETQYF
clone size: .; V gene: TRBV2; D gene: .; J gene: TRBJ1-5; CDR3 DNA: TGTGCCAGCACACTCACGCGGGGGGCAGGTCAGCCCCAGCATTTT; CDR3 protein: CASTLTRGAGQPQHF
clone size: .; V gene: TRBV2; D gene: .; J gene: TRBJ2-7; CDR3 DNA: TGTGCCAGCAGCAGACTGGATTCCTACGAGCAGTACTTC; CDR3 protein: CASSRLDSYEQYF
clone size: .; V gene: TRBV5-4; D gene: TRBD1; J gene: TRBJ1-1; CDR3 DNA: TGTGCCAGCAGCCCCCGGCCAGGGGGGAGGAACACTGAAGCTTTCTTT; CDR3 protein: CASSPRPGGRNTEAFF
clone size: once; V gene: TRBV6-2/TRBV6-3; D gene: .; J gene: TRBJ1-5; CDR3 DNA: TGTGCCAGCAGTTACCGGGTTGGGGGCTATCAGCCCCAGCATTTT; CDR3 protein: CASSYRVGGYQPQHF
clone size: .; V gene: TRBV10-1; D gene: .; J gene: TRBJ2-1; CDR3 DNA: TGCGCCAGCAGTGAGTCGAACTCGTACAATGAGCAGTTCTTC; CDR3 protein: CASSESNSYNEQFF
clone size: .; V gene: TRBV5-1; D gene: TRBD1; J gene: TRBJ1-2; CDR3 DNA: TGCGCCAGCAGCTCCCCGGAAGGGGGCTTTTCTAACTATGGCTACACCTTC; CDR3 protein: CASSSPEGGFSNYGYTF
clone size: .; V gene: TRBV11-2; D gene: .; J gene: TRBJ1-3; CDR3 DNA: TGTGCCAGCAGCTTAGATAGCGTGGGGTATGTCCCCTCTGGAAACACCATATATTTT; CDR3 protein: CASSLDSVGYVPSGNTIYF
clone size: .; V gene: TRBV24-1; D gene: TRBD1; J gene: TRBJ2-1; CDR3 DNA: TGTGCCACCAGTGACCGCCCACAGGGGGCCCTAAATGTGGAGCAGTTCTTC; CDR3 protein: CATSDRPQGALNVEQFF
clone size: .; V gene: TRBV7-9; D gene: TRBD1; J gene: TRBJ2-3; CDR3 DNA: TGTGCCAGCAGCCCGCAGACAGGGCGGGGCACAGATACGCAGTATTTT; CDR3 protein: CASSPQTGRGTDTQYF
clone size: .; V gene: TRBV7-3; D gene: .; J gene: TRBJ1-1; CDR3 DNA: TGTGCCAGCAGCTTCAGTGGGCCGGGACAGAACACTGAAGCTTTCTTT; CDR3 protein: CASSFSGPGQNTEAFF
clone size: .; V gene: TRBV13; D gene: TRBD1; J gene: TRBJ1-6; CDR3 DNA: TGTGCCAGCAGCCGACAGGGGGCTGGTAATTCACCCCTCCACTTT; CDR3 protein: CASSRQGAGNSPLHF
clone size: .; V gene: TRBV6-1; D gene: .; J gene: TRBJ2-7; CDR3 DNA: TGTGCCAGCAGTGTTAGAACGGACCATGGGGCTTCAACACGATACGAGCAGTACTTC; CDR3 protein: CASSVRTDHGASTRYEQYF
clone size: .; V gene: TRBV11-3; D gene: TRBD1; J gene: TRBJ1-6; CDR3 DNA: TGTGCCAGCAGCCTTCAGGGGGCAAATTCACCCCTCCACTTT; CDR3 protein: CASSLQGANSPLHF
clone size: .; V gene: TRBV7-6; D gene: .; J gene: TRBJ2-7; CDR3 DNA: TGTGCCAGCAGCCCTCAGCGCTACGAGCAGTACTTC; CDR3 protein: CASSPQRYEQYF
clone size: .; V gene: TRBV2; D gene: TRBD1; J gene: TRBJ1-6; CDR3 DNA: TGTGCCAGCAGCGACCCGGGGACAGTTCAGGTCCTCCACTTT; CDR3 protein: CASSDPGTVQVLHF
clone size: once; V gene: TRBV2; D gene: TRBD1; J gene: TRBJ2-2; CDR3 DNA: TGTGCCAGCAGTGGGGCCGGGACAGGGGTAACCGGGGAGCTGTTTTTT; CDR3 protein: CASSGAGTGVTGELFF
clone size: .; V gene: TRBV29-1; D gene: TRBD1; J gene: TRBJ2-1; CDR3 DNA: TGCAGCGGCCACAGGGGGAGCTCCTACAATGAGCAGTTCTTC; CDR3 protein: CSGHRGSSYNEQFF
clone size: .; V gene: TRBV18; D gene: .; J gene: TRBJ1-1; CDR3 DNA: TGTGCCAGCTCACCAGGACAGCGGAACACTGAAGCTTTCTTT; CDR3 protein: CASSPGQRNTEAFF
clone size: few; V gene: TRBV5-1; D gene: .; J gene: TRBJ2-1; CDR3 DNA: TGCGCCAGCAGCTTGGAATACAGCTCCTACAATGAGCAGTTCTTC; CDR3 protein: CASSLEYSSYNEQFF
clone size: .; V gene: TRBV23-1; D gene: .; J gene: TRBJ1-1; CDR3 DNA: TGCGCCAGCAGCCCATCCCGGGACAAGAACACTGAAGCTTTCTTT; CDR3 protein: CASSPSRDKNTEAFF
clone size: once; V gene: TRBV5-1; D gene: .; J gene: TRBJ2-7; CDR3 DNA: TGCGCCAGCAGCCCCCCCGCGGCAAGCTACGAGCAGTACTTC; CDR3 protein: CASSPPAASYEQYF
clone size: .; V gene: TRBV5-1; D gene: TRBD1; J gene: TRBJ1-6; CDR3 DNA: TGCGCCAGCAGCGACAGGGGCCAACCCCTCCACTTT; CDR3 protein: CASSDRGQPLHF
clone size: .; V gene: TRBV2; D gene: TRBD2; J gene: TRBJ2-1; CDR3 DNA: TGTGCCAGCCGAAACAATCGACTAGCGGGAAGAAACAATGAGCAGTTCTTC; CDR3 protein: CASRNNRLAGRNNEQFF
clone size: .; V gene: TRBV6-6; D gene: .; J gene: TRBJ2-1; CDR3 DNA: TGTGCCAGCACCGAAGGGGGGGACTCCTACAATGAGCAGTTCTTC; CDR3 protein: CASTEGGDSYNEQFF
clone size: .; V gene: TRBV5-8; D gene: .; J gene: TRBJ1-1; CDR3 DNA: TGTGCCAGTTACAGGATGAACACTGAAGCTTTCTTT; CDR3 protein: CASYRMNTEAFF
clone size: .; V gene: TRBV28; D gene: .; J gene: TRBJ1-4; CDR3 DNA: TGTGCCAGCAGTTTAGGAATTCGAGGAATCTCTAATGAAAAACTGTTTTTT; CDR3 protein: CASSLGIRGISNEKLFF
clone size: .; V gene: TRBV4-3; D gene: TRBD2; J gene: TRBJ2-7; CDR3 DNA: TGCGCCAGCAGCCAAGAGTCGATCCAGGGAGGGCTAAACTACGAGCAGTACTTC; CDR3 protein: CASSQESIQGGLNYEQYF
clone size: .; V gene: TRBV7-2; D gene: TRBD2; J gene: TRBJ2-5; CDR3 DNA: TGTGCCAGCAGCGACGGGGGGGGCCAGCCCAAGGGGACCCAGTACTTC; CDR3 protein: CASSDGGGQPKGTQYF
clone size: .; V gene: TRBV6-6; D gene: .; J gene: TRBJ1-1; CDR3 DNA: TGTGCCAGCAGGGACCCAGGGGATACTGAAGCTTTCTTT; CDR3 protein: CASRDPGDTEAFF
clone size: .; V gene: TRBV18; D gene: .; J gene: TRBJ2-3; CDR3 DNA: TGTGCCAGCTCACCTCGGACTATGAAAGATACGCAGTATTTT; CDR3 protein: CASSPRTMKDTQYF
clone size: .; V gene: TRBV5-4; D gene: TRBD1; J gene: TRBJ1-6; CDR3 DNA: TGTGCCAGCAGCTTGGTGACAGGGAATGATTCACCCCTCCACTTT; CDR3 protein: CASSLVTGNDSPLHF
clone size: .; V gene: TRBV7-7; D gene: TRBD1; J gene: TRBJ2-5; CDR3 DNA: TGTGCTAGCAGCCGGGACAGGGCGGCGGCGGGGTCTTTCCAGTACTTC; CDR3 protein: CASSRDRAAAGSFQYF
clone size: .; V gene: TRBV25-1; D gene: TRBD2; J gene: TRBJ2-5; CDR3 DNA: TGTGCCACCACCCCAGGCGGGAGCTGGTACCAAGAGACCCAGTACTTC; CDR3 protein: CATTPGGSWYQETQYF
clone size: .; V gene: TRBV3-1/TRBV3-2; D gene: TRBD2; J gene: TRBJ2-3; CDR3 DNA: TGTGCCAGCAGCCTAGGACTAGCGGGGGGAACAGATACGCAGTATTTT; CDR3 protein: CASSLGLAGGTDTQYF